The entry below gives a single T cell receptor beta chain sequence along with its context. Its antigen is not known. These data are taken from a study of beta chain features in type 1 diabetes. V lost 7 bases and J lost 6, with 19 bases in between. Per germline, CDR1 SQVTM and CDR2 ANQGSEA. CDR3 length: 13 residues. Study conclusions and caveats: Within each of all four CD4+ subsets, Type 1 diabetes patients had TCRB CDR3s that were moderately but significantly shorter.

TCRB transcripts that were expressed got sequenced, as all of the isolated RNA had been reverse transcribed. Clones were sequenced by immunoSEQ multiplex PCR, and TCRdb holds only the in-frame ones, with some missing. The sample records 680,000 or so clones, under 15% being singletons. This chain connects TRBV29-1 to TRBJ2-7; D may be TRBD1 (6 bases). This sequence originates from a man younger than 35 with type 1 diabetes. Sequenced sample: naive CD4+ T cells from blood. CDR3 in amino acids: CSAAQGSVPEQYF. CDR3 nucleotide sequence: TGCAGCGCCGCACAGGGATCGGTGCCCGAGCAGTACTTC.